The T cell receptor (beta chain) under discussion was sequenced for a study of spatial heterogeneity in lung cancer. Across the whole study: Beta-chain sequences were consistently detected more often than alpha-chain sequences.

Every TCR cDNA molecule bore a unique molecular identifier. In TCRdb, the 5' RACE reads were re-called with MiXCR into one record per CDR3 protein. The table shows roughly 70,000 distinct CDR3 sequences, with about 14% occurring only once. Time point in this sample: sample taken at primary tumor resection. The sequenced material consisted of unsorted whole RNA from tumor, nontumor lung or frozen PBMC. The 55 to 90 donors had untreated early-stage non-small cell lung cancer. This clonotype occurred a few times. Germline V gives CDR1 SGHNT, CDR2 YYREEE (reference sequence). The length of the CDR3 is 17 residues. V lost 4 bases, J lost 0 bases, and 7 bases stayed unmatched.

V usage is TRBV5-4 and J usage is TRBJ2-3; 11 bases fit TRBD2. The TCR comes from a male donor with early-stage non-small cell lung cancer. The sample here was PBMCs, taken at surgery. In nucleotides, the CDR3 is TGTGCCAGCAGCCTAGCGGGAGGCTTCCCTAGCACAGATACGCAGTATTTT. Its translation: CASSLAGGFPSTDTQYF.